Here is one TCR beta chain with its context. The data stem from a study of blood T cell repertoires in COVID-19. Profiling relied on immunoSEQ multiplex PCR, and the TCRdb table lists in-frame clones only, not all of them. The data hold under 130,000 clones, with under 80% observed a single time. The CDR3 covers 14 residues. CDR1 KGHSH and CDR2 LQKENI come from the germline V gene. V was cut by 6 bases and J by 3 bases, with 12 bases left in between. The sequence derives from a man aged 70 or older with active or convalescent COVID-19. Input material: peripheral blood. The chain couples TRBV18 to TRBJ1-5; perhaps TRBD1 as D (5 bases). In DNA form, the CDR3 reads TGTGCCAGCTCCGTGGGGGGGGTCAATCAGCCCCAGCATTTT. Translated, it gives CASSVGGVNQPQHF.